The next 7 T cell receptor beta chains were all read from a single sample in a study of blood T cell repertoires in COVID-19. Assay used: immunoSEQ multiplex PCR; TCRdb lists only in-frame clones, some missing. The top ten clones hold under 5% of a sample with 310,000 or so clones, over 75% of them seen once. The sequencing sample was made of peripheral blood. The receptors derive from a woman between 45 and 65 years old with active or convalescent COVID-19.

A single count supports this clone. The CDR3 sequence: CASSRRQADDGYTF. In DNA, the CDR3 is TGCGCCAGCAGCCGCAGACAGGCGGATGATGGCTACACCTTC. This chain joins TRBV5-1 and TRBJ1-2, with D perhaps matching TRBD1 (6 bases). The CDR3 totals 14 residues. Trimming cost V 4 bases and J 6 bases, with 16 bases left between them. Germline V CDR1 and CDR2: SGHRS, YFSETQ.

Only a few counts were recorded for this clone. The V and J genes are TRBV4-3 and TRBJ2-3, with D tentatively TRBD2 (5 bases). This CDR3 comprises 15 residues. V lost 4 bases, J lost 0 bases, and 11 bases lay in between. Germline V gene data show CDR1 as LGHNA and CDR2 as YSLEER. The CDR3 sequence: CASSLERTSTDTQYF. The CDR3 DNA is TGCGCCAGCAGCCTTGAGCGGACTAGCACAGATACGCAGTATTTT.

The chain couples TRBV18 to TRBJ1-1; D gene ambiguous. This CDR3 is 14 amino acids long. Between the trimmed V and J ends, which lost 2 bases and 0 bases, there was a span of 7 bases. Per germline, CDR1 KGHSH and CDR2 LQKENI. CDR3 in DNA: TGTGCCAGCTCACCAAAGGAGGTGAACACTGAAGCTTTCTTT. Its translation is CASSPKEVNTEAFF. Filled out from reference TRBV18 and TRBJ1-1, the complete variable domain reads NAGVMQNPRHLVRRRGQEARLRCSPMKGHSHVYWYRQLPEEGLKFMVYLQKENIIDESGMPKERFSAEFPKEGPSILRIQQVVRGDSAAYFCASSPKEVNTEAFFGQGTRLTVV.

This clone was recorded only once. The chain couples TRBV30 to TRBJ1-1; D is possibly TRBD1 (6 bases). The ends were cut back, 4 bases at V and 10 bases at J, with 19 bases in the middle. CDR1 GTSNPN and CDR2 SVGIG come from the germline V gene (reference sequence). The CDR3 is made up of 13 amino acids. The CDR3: CAWMGGAYDSAFF. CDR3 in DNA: TGTGCCTGGATGGGGGGGGCCTATGACTCAGCTTTCTTT.

The CDR3 region is CASETGRRETQYF. DNA of the CDR3: TGTGCCAGTGAGACAGGGAGAAGAGAGACCCAGTACTTC. The V call is TRBV2, the J call TRBJ2-5; 7 nucleotides align to TRBD1. After removal of 9 bases from V and 4 bases from J, the junction contained 8 bases not matched to a gene. Germline CDR1 is SNHLY and CDR2 is FYNNEI. The CDR3 has 13 amino acids.

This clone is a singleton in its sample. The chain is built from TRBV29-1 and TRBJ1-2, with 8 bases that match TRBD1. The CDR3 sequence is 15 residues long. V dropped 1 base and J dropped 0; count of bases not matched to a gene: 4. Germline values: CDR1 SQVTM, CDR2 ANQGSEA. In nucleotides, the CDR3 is TGCAGCGTTGAAGCCGGACAGGGTGCTAACTATGGCTACACCTTC. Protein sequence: CSVEAGQGANYGYTF.

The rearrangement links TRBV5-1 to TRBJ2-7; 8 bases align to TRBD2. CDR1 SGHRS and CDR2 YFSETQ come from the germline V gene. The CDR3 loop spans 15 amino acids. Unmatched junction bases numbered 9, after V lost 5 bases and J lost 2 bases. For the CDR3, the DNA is TGCGCCAGCAGGGAACAAGCGGGGGAAACCTACGAGCAGTACTTC. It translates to CASREQAGETYEQYF.